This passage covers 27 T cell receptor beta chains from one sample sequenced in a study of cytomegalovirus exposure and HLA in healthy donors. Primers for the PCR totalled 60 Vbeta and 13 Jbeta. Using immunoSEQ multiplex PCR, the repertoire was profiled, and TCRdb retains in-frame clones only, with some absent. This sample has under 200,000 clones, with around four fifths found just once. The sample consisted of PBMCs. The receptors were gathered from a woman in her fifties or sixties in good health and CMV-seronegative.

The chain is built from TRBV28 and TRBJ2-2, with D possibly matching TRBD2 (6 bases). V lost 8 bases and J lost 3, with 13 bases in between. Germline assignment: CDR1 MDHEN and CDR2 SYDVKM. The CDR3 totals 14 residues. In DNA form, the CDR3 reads TGTGCCAGCGAGGGGAGGTGGGACACCGGGGAGCTGTTTTTT. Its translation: CASEGRWDTGELFF.

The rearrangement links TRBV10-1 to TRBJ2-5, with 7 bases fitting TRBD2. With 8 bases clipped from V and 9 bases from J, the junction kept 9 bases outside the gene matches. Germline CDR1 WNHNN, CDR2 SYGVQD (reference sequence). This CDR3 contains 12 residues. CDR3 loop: CASGRDSNAQYF. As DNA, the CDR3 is TGCGCCAGCGGGAGGGACTCCAACGCCCAGTACTTC.

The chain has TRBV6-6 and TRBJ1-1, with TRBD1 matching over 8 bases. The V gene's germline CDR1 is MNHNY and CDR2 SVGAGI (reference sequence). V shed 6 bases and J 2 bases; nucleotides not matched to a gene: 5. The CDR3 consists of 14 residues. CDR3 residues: CASSLDRVNTEAFF. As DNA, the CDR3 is TGTGCCAGCAGCTTGGACAGGGTTAACACTGAAGCTTTCTTT.

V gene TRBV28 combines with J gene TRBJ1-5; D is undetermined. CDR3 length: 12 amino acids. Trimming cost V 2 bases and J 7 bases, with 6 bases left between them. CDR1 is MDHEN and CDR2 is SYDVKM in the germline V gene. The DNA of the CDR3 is TGTGCCAGCAGTTTACCCCCACAGCCCCAGCATTTT. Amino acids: CASSLPPQPQHF.

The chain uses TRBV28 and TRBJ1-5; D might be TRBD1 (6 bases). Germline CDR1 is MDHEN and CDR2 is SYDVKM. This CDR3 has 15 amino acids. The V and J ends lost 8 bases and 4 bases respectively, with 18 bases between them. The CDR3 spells CASYNIGQTNQPQHF. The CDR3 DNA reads TGTGCCAGCTATAATATCGGACAGACGAATCAGCCCCAGCATTTT.

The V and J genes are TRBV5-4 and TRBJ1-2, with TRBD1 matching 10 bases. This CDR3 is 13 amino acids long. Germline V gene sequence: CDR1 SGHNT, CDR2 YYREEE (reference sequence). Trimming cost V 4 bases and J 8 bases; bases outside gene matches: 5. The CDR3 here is CASSRQGAWGYTF. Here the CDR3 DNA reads TGTGCCAGCAGCCGACAGGGGGCTTGGGGCTACACCTTC.

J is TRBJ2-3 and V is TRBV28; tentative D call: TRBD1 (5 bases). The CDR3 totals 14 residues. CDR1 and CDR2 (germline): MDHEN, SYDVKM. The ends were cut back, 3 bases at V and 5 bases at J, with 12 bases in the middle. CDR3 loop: CASSFLRGGDTQYF. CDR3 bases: TGTGCCAGCAGTTTTTTAAGGGGTGGAGATACGCAGTATTTT.

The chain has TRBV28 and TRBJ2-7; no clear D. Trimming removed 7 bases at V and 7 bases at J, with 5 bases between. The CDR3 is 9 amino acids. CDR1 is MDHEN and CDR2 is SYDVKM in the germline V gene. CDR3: CASNKEQYF. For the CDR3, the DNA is TGTGCCAGCAATAAAGAGCAGTACTTC.

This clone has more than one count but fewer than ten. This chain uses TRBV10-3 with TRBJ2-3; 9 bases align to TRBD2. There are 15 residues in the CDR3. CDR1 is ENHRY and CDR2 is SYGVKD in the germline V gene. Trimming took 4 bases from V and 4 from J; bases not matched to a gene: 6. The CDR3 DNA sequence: TGTGCCATCAGTGTGGGTAGCGGGGGTCCAGATACGCAGTATTTT. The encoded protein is CAISVGSGGPDTQYF.

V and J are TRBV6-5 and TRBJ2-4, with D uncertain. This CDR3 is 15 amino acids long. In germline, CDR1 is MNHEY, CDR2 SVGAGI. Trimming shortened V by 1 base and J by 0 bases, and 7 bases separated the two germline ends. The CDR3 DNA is TGTGCCAGCAGTTACTTGTCAGGAGCCAAAAACATTCAGTACTTC. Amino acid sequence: CASSYLSGAKNIQYF.

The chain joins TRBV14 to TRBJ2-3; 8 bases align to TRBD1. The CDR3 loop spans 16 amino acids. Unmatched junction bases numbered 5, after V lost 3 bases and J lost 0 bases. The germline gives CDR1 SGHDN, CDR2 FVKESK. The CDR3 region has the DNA TGTGCCAGCAGCCAGTGGACAGGGACTAGCACAGATACGCAGTATTTT. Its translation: CASSQWTGTSTDTQYF.

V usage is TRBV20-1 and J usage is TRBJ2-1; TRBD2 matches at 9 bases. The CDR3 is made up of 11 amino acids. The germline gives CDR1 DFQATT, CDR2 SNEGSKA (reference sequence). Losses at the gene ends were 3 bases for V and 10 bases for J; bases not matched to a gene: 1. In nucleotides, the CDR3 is TGCAGTGCTAGTCTAGCGGGAGAGCAGTTCTTC. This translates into CSASLAGEQFF.

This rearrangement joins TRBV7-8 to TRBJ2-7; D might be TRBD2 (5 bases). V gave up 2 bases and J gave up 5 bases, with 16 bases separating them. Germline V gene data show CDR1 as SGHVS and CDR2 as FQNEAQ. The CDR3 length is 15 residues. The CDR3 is CASSLTGKGIDEQYF. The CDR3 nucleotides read TGTGCCAGCAGCTTAACGGGGAAAGGAATCGACGAGCAGTACTTC. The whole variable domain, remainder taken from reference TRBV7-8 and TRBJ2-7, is GAGVSQSPRYKVAKRGQDVALRCDPISGHVSLFWYQQALGQGPEFLTYFQNEAQLDKSGLPSDRFFAERPEGSVSTLKIQRTQQEDSAVYLCASSLTGKGIDEQYFGPGTRLTVT.

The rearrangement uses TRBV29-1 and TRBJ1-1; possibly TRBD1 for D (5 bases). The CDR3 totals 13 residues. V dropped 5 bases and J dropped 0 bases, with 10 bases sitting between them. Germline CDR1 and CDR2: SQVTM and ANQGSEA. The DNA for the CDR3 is TGCAGCGTTACCTCACAGGTGAACACTGAAGCTTTCTTT. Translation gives CSVTSQVNTEAFF.

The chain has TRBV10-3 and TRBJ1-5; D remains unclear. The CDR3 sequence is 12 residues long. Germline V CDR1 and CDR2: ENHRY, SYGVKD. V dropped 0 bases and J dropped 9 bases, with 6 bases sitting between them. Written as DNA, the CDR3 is TGTGCCATCAGTGAGTCCGGGAGGCCCCAGCATTTT. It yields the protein CAISESGRPQHF.

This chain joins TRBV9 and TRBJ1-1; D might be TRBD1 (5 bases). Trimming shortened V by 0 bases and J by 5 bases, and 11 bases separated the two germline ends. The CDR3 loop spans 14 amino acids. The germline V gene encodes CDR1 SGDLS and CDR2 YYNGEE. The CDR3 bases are TGTGCCAGCAGCGTAGATCAGGGTGGGACTGAAGCTTTCTTT. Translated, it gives CASSVDQGGTEAFF.

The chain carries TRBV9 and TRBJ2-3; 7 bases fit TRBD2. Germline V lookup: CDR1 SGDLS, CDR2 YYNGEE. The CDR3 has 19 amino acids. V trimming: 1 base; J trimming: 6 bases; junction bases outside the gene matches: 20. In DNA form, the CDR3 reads TGTGCCAGCAGCGTAAGTACGAGCGGGGCTACTTCGGCACAGGATACGCAGTATTTT. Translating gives CASSVSTSGATSAQDTQYF.

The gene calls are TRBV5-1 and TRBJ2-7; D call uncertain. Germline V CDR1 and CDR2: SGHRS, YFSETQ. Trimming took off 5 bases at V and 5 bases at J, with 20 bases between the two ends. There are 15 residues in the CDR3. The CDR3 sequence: CASSQSRLVHNEQYF. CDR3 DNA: TGCGCCAGCAGTCAAAGCAGGTTAGTGCACAACGAGCAGTACTTC.

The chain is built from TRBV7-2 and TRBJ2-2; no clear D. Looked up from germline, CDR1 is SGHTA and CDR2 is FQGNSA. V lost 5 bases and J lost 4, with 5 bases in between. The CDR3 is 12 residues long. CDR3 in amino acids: CASSPSTGELFF. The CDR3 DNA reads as TGTGCCAGCAGCCCGAGCACCGGGGAGCTGTTTTTT.

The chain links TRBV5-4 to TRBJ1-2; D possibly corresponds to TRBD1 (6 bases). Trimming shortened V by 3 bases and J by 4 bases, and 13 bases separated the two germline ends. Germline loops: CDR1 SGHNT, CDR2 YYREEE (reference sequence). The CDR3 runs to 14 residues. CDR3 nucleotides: TGTGCCAGCAGCTCGGAAGGGGGTGTCTATGGCTACACCTTC. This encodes CASSSEGGVYGYTF.

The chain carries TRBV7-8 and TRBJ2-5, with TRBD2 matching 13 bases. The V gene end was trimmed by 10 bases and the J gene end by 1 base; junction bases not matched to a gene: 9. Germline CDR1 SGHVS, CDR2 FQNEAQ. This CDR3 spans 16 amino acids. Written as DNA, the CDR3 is TGTGCCACCTGGACTAGCGGGAGATCGGGCCAAGAGACCCAGTACTTC. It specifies CATWTSGRSGQETQYF.

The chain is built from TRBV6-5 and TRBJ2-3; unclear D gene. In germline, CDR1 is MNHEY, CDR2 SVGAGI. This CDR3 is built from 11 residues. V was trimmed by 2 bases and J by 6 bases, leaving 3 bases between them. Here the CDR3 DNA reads TGTGCCAGCAGTTACCTGGATACGCAGTATTTT. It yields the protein CASSYLDTQYF.

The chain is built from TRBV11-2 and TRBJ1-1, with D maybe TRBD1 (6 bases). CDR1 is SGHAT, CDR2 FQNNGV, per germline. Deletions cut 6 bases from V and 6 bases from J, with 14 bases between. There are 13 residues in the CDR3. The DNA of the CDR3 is TGTGCCAGCAGACAACAGGGATGGCCTGAAGCTTTCTTT. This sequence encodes CASRQQGWPEAFF.

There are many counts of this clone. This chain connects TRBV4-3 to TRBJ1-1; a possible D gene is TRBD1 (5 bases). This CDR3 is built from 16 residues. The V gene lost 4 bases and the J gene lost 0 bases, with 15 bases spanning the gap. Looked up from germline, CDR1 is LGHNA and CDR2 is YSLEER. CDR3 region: CASSPFPGHVNTEAFF. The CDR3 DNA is TGCGCCAGCAGCCCTTTCCCCGGACACGTGAACACTGAAGCTTTCTTT.

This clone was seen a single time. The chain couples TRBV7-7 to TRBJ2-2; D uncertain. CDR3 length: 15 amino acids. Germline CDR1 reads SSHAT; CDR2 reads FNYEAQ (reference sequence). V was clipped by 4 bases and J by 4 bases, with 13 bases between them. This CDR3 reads CASSYGTKSTGELFF. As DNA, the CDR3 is TGTGCCAGCAGCTACGGCACTAAGAGCACCGGGGAGCTGTTTTTT.

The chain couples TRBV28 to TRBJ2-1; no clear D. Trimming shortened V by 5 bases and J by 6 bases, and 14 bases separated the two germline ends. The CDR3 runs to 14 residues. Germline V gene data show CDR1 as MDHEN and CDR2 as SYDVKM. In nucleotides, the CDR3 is TGTGCCAGCAGTACCTCGAGCCCATTCAATGAGCAGTTCTTC. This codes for CASSTSSPFNEQFF.

The CDR3 is CASSFQGAGTDTQYF. In DNA form, the CDR3 reads TGTGCCAGCAGCTTCCAGGGGGCGGGCACAGATACGCAGTATTTT. The gene calls are TRBV11-3 and TRBJ2-3, with 8 bases matching TRBD1. The CDR3 runs 15 residues. The germline CDR1 and CDR2 sequences are SGHNT and YENEEA. Trimming at V came to 3 bases and at J to 1 base, leaving 3 bases not matched to a gene.